This TCR beta chain was identified during a study of sequential checkpoint blockade in melanoma (dated by TCRdb to between 2017 and 2020). Broadly, across the study: Patients were assigned by 1:1 randomization to either first-line nivolumab followed by ipilimumab (arm A) or ipilimumab followed by nivolumab (arm B). Maintenance nivolumab came after both trial sequences.

Per the germline V gene, MDHEN is the CDR1 and SYDVKM is the CDR2. Trimming removed 6 bases from V and 1 base from J; the gene matches leave 5 bases unexplained. The CDR3, cysteine through phenylalanine, is 16 amino acids long. The retained sequence is limited to the CDR3, 48 bases, with the frame set at the first base. This clone was counted once. Its binding antigen is unknown. No per-base quality is available; no much larger clone lies one base away. Explained via the paper, the treatment or condition label denotes: randomized to nivolumab then ipilimumab (arm A) or the reverse (arm B). Prior DNA-damaging chemotherapy had not been received by any trial patient. A FACS Aria II flow cytometer was used to sort live CD3+CD8+ cells that were negative for CD19 and CD56 from thawed PBMCs. Samples were obtained from patients with melanoma enrolled in CheckMate 064, a randomized, open-label phase II trial of sequential checkpoint blockade. Peripheral blood mononuclear cells were collected by leukapheresis, purified with Ficoll-Paque, and frozen in human serum with approximately 9.9% DMSO. Immediately after sorting, the purity of the sorted blood CD3+CD8+ cells was confirmed to be >95%, and DNA was then extracted.

TCRbeta CDR3 regions were immunosequenced from genomic DNA with the immunoSEQ Assay. Genomic DNA was amplified by bias-controlled multiplex PCR before high-throughput sequencing. Processing in the source paper ran as follows. To quantify the absolute abundance of each unique TCRbeta CDR3 region, the sequences were collapsed and filtered. Clonality, defined as 1 minus Pielou's evenness, was calculated using productive rearrangements only. Clones with significantly greater frequencies in on-treatment versus baseline samples were identified using a previously published method. Drawn from immuneACCESS, this table holds only the in-frame rearrangements with V and J called that TCRdb kept. Clones are partly lost; checked studies trace under half to an unresolved V gene and leave the rest unexplained. V and J calls and clone size are given by that table; D and trimming were obtained from the DNA. The sample contains more than 9,500 clones, roughly four fifths of them found a single time. The ten largest clones represent approximately 55% of the sample.

Study-wide findings and limitations: The response-prediction model combining TCR metrics and mutation burden needs validation in larger, independent patient cohorts.

The TCR comes from a human donor with melanoma. The rearranged segments are TRBV28 and TRBJ1-4, with TRBD1 matching 10 junction bases. Sequences were derived from CD8+ T cells sorted from blood (inferred from file names), sampled from a patient given nivolumab and ipilimumab in sequence. The nucleotides read TGTGCCAGCAGACCGGGGACAGGGGAAACTAATGAAAAACTGTTTTTT. The encoded protein is CASRPGTGETNEKLFF.